This T cell receptor (beta chain) is drawn from a study of blood T cell repertoires in COVID-19. Germline V CDR1 and CDR2: SGHRS, YFSETQ. After removal of 1 base from V and 0 bases from J, the junction contained 5 bases not matched to a gene. This CDR3 has 17 residues. Per the study methods: Amplifying reference gene primers gave estimates of nucleated cell counts. Method: immunoSEQ multiplex PCR; TCRdb's copy keeps in-frame clones and lacks some. V and J calls and clone size are copied from that table; D and trimming were computed from the DNA. The table shows over 150,000 clones, with 70% to 90% occurring only once.

This chain uses TRBV5-1 with TRBJ2-2; 8 nucleotides align to TRBD1. The sequenced sample was peripheral blood. The sequence was collected from a man aged 65 to 85 with active or convalescent COVID-19. The CDR3 coding sequence is TGCGCCAGCAGCTTGAGGACAGGGCCTCCGAACACCGGGGAGCTGTTTTTT. Its protein is CASSLRTGPPNTGELFF.